Listed below are T cell receptor beta chains from one sample, sequenced in a study of tumor-infiltrating lymphocytes in primary liver carcinoma. TCRdb redid the calling of the multiplex PCR reads with MiXCR, one entry per CDR3 protein. The sample lists tens of thousands of distinct CDR3 sequences; approximately 80% were seen once. The sequenced sample was liver tumor tissue from sampling region 5. These receptors were collected from a man in his forties with primary liver carcinoma and hepatitis B virus infection. Both conserved end residues are part of each CDR3. A D gene is named only where the DNA matches it firmly. Some rows have no size entry. The others give once, few or many, or a class for an expanded clone.

>TRBJ2-7|TRBV4-1|-|-
TGCGTCAGCAGCCAAGAGCCCTTCCGGGGACACGACCAGTACTTC
CVSSQEPFRGHDQYF
>TRBJ2-7|TRBV4-1|-|few
TGTGCCAACAGCCATTCTATTAGGTTGGAGCAGTACTTC
CANSHSIRLEQYF
>TRBJ2-3|TRBV10-3|TRBD2|-
TGTGCCATCAGTGAACCCCTCCAACTAGCGGGAACCACAGATACACAGTATTTT
CAISEPLQLAGTTDTQYF
>TRBJ1-1|TRBV12-3/TRBV12-4|-|-
TGTGCCAGCAGCCACTCTCTGGCTGAAGTTTTCTTT
CASSHSLAEVFF
>TRBJ2-2|TRBV5-6|TRBD1|-
TGTACCGGCAACTCCGGGACAGGGGTGACCGGGGAGCTGTTTTTT
CTGNSGTGVTGELFF
>TRBJ1-5|TRBV28|-|-
TGTGCCAGCAGCTTATCCCCGGGAGCCACAGATACGCAGCATTTT
CASSLSPGATDTQHF
>TRBJ2-7|TRBV10-3|TRBD2|-
TGTGCCATCACCAAACGACCGGGACTAGCAGGAGGGTTCTCCTACGAGCAATACTTC
CAITKRPGLAGGFSYEQYF
>TRBJ2-7|TRBV12-3/TRBV12-4|-|-
TGTGCTAGCAGTTCTTCTTACGGGCAGTACTTC
CASSSSYGQYF
>TRBJ2-2|TRBV11-2|-|-
TGTGCCAGCAGCTACAGAGGGAGAAGAACCGGGGAGCTGTTTTTT
CASSYRGRRTGELFF
>TRBJ1-1|TRBV6-2/TRBV6-3|-|-
TGTGCAAACAGTTACTCTACGGGAACTGAAGCTTTCTTT
CANSYSTGTEAFF
>TRBJ2-5|TRBV28|TRBD2|-
TGTGCCAGCAGTTGGAGGCGGGGGGCCCAAGAGACCCAGTACTTC
CASSWRRGAQETQYF
>TRBJ2-7|TRBV6-2/TRBV6-3|-|-
TGTGCCAGCACCGCAAATTGGGGGAACGGGCAGTACTTC
CASTANWGNGQYF
>TRBJ2-3|TRBV6-5|-|-
TGTGCCAGCAGTTCCCCGGAACAGGGCTTAGATACGCAGTATTTT
CASSSPEQGLDTQYF
>TRBJ2-3|TRBV11-2|-|-
TGTGTCAGCAGTGCCAGCATAGATACGCAGTATTTT
CVSSASIDTQYF
>TRBJ2-2|TRBV12-3/TRBV12-4|-|once
TGTGCCAGGAGCGCCTCTGACGGGGAGCTGTTTTTT
CARSASDGELFF
>TRBJ2-7|TRBV11-2|TRBD2|many
TGTGCCAGCAGCCAATATTCGGGAGGGGGCTACGAGCAGTACTTC
CASSQYSGGGYEQYF
>TRBJ2-3|TRBV4-2|TRBD2|-
TGTGCCATCAGCCAAGTGGCGCTTCGAGCGGGAGCGACAGATACGCAGTGTTTT
CAISQVALRAGATDTQCF
>TRBJ1-2|TRBV5-6|TRBD1|-
TGTGCCAGCACCTCATCGAGTGCGACAGGGGGGCACTATGGCTACACCTTC
CASTSSSATGGHYGYTF
>TRBJ2-1|TRBV28|-|-
TGTGCCAGCAGCCACCAGGGGGGTGAATTTTCAACCGACAATGAGCAGTTCTTC
CASSHQGGEFSTDNEQFF
>TRBJ2-1|TRBV29-1|-|-
TGCAGTGCCTGCCAAGGGGGGAATGAGCAGTTCTTC
CSACQGGNEQFF
>TRBJ1-1|TRBV30|TRBD1|-
TGTGCCTGGAACTCCCAAGGGGGCCCTGAAGCTCTCTTT
CAWNSQGGPEALF
>TRBJ2-7|TRBV12-3/TRBV12-4|TRBD1|-
TGTGGCAGCAGCCCCGGACAGGGAGCGCACTACGAGCAGTACTTC
CGSSPGQGAHYEQYF
>TRBJ2-3|TRBV7-9|TRBD2|many
TGTGCCAGCAGCTCGTACTACCTTCACGGGCTAGCGGGAGTTGGAGCATACACAGATACGCAGTATTTT
CASSSYYLHGLAGVGAYTDTQYF
>TRBJ2-5|TRBV28|-|-
TGTGCCAGCAGTTTCTTCGACATGCGCGGGACCCAGTACTTC
CASSFFDMRGTQYF
>TRBJ2-2|TRBV12-3/TRBV12-4|-|-
TGTGCCAGCAGCCCCCGGTTAGCCGGGGAGCTGGTTTTT
CASSPRLAGELVF
>TRBJ2-7|TRBV29-1|-|-
TGCAGCGTTGGTGGGAACTCCTACGAGCAGTACTTC
CSVGGNSYEQYF
>TRBJ2-1|TRBV10-3|TRBD2|once
TGTGCCATCAGTAAGTCCCCCCTCGTGGCGGGAGGCTCACATGAGCAGTTCTTC
CAISKSPLVAGGSHEQFF
>TRBJ1-2|TRBV4-1|-|many
TGCGCCAGCAGCCAAGGAGGTCGGAGCTATGGCTACACCTTC
CASSQGGRSYGYTF
>TRBJ2-2|TRBV12-3/TRBV12-4|-|once
TGTGCCAGCAGTCAGACACCGGCCGGGGAGCTGTTTTTT
CASSQTPAGELFF
>TRBJ2-1|TRBV6-1|-|few
TGTGCCATCAGTGAACGTGAGATAAAGCAGTTCTTC
CAISEREIKQFF
>TRBJ1-1|TRBV12-3/TRBV12-4|-|-
TGTACTAGCAGTTCGGCCGCGAGAGAAGCTTTCTTT
CTSSSAAREAFF
>TRBJ1-2|TRBV4-1|-|-
TGCGCCAGCAATGAGACAGCTAACTATGGCTACACCTTC
CASNETANYGYTF
>TRBJ2-2|TRBV6-6|TRBD2|-
TGTGCCAGCAGTCCGCTCGTGGGACTAGCGGGGCCAAACACCGGGGAGCTGTTTTTT
CASSPLVGLAGPNTGELFF
>TRBJ1-1|TRBV11-2|-|few
TGTGCCAGCACCCTGATAGCGAACACTGAGGCTTTCTTT
CASTLIANTEAFF
>TRBJ1-4|TRBV11-2|-|-
TGTGCCTGGAGCAAGACACCAGGAGGAACAAATGAAAAACTGTTTTTT
CAWSKTPGGTNEKLFF
>TRBJ1-3|TRBV11-3|-|-
TGTGCCAACAGCTCGAGGGAAAACTCTGGGAACACCATATATTTT
CANSSRENSGNTIYF
>TRBJ2-1|TRBV29-1|-|-
TGCAGCGTCCGACAGAGAGGCGATAAGCAGTTCTTC
CSVRQRGDKQFF
>TRBJ2-7|TRBV6-2/TRBV6-3|-|-
TGTACCAGCACCTACAGTGTTCTACGAGGGCAGTACTTC
CTSTYSVLRGQYF
>TRBJ2-3|TRBV29-1|-|-
TGCAGCGTTGAGCTACTAACGGGGACCACGGATGCGCAGTATTTT
CSVELLTGTTDAQYF
>TRBJ2-3|TRBV12-3/TRBV12-4|-|-
TGTGCCAGTAGCTCCCTGGCTGTGCAGTATTTT
CASSSLAVQYF
>TRBJ2-5|TRBV11-2|TRBD1|-
TGTGCCAACAGATTGACAGCAGGGGGCTCGGGGGAGACCCAGTACTTC
CANRLTAGGSGETQYF
>TRBJ1-5|TRBV4-1|-|-
TGCGCCAGCAGCCAACAAATGATACTTTATAGCAATCAGCCACAGCATTTT
CASSQQMILYSNQPQHF
>TRBJ2-7|TRBV12-3/TRBV12-4|-|medium-sized
TGTGCCAGCCGACTAAGGGACACAAGTACCTACGAGCAGTACTTC
CASRLRDTSTYEQYF
>TRBJ1-5|TRBV6-1|-|few
TGTGCCTGCAGTGAAGTGACAGGCGATAGCAATCAGCCCCAGCATTTT
CACSEVTGDSNQPQHF
>TRBJ2-5|TRBV11-2|-|-
TGTGCCAGCAGCCAAACTGCCGGCGAGGGGAAAGAGAGCCAGTACTTC
CASSQTAGEGKESQYF
>TRBJ2-5|TRBV7-8|-|-
TGTGCCAGCAGCCCCCGACAAGCGGCACAAGAGACCCAATACTTC
CASSPRQAAQETQYF
>TRBJ2-7|TRBV2|-|-
TGTGCTAACGGCTACGGGAGCTGGTACGAGCAGTACTTC
CANGYGSWYEQYF